This T cell receptor beta chain was retrieved from a study of cytomegalovirus exposure and HLA in healthy donors. The PCR was carried out with 60 Vbeta primers and 13 Jbeta primers. Libraries were prepared by immunoSEQ multiplex PCR; TCRdb keeps only in-frame clonotypes and omits some of them. The sample yields under 200,000 clones, 75% to 80% seen once. Study results and caveats: Available immune exposure information was restricted to CMV serostatus only. Specificity of three CMV-associated chains for CMV antigens was verified in vitro. Cytomegalovirus association was assigned to about 150 TCR beta chains.

Worth noting for this clone: Its antigen remains unknown.

This clonotype was obtained from a woman in her thirties or forties in good health and CMV-seropositive. The sample taken for sequencing was PBMCs.

The CDR3 DNA reads TGTGCCAGCAGCGTCCGGGACAGCTTGGGAAACACCATATATTTT. This sequence encodes CASSVRDSLGNTIYF. V gene TRBV9 combines with J gene TRBJ1-3, with 7 nucleotides matching TRBD1. This CDR3 comprises 15 residues. Germline values: CDR1 SGDLS, CDR2 YYNGEE. V trimming: 2 bases; J trimming: 4 bases; junction bases outside the gene matches: 6.